These 10 T cell receptor beta chains originate from one sample sequenced in a study of blood T cell repertoires in COVID-19. Assay: immunoSEQ multiplex PCR; the TCRdb copy retains only in-frame clones and omits some. Among tens of thousands of clones listed, 80% were seen once. Sample: peripheral blood. These receptors were taken from a woman in her sixties or seventies with acute or convalescent COVID-19.

The gene calls are TRBV5-1 and TRBJ2-3; 7 nucleotides line up with TRBD1. The trim removed 4 bases at V and 4 bases at J, leaving 6 bases unmatched. This CDR3 is built from 14 residues. Germline V gene data show CDR1 as SGHRS and CDR2 as YFSETQ. The CDR3 region has the DNA TGCGCCAGCAGCCAAAACAGGGGTCCAGATACGCAGTATTTT. This encodes CASSQNRGPDTQYF.

This chain's CDR3 is CASSAASSYNEQFF. As DNA, the CDR3 is TGTGCCAGCAGTGCAGCGAGCTCCTACAATGAGCAGTTCTTC. The rearrangement links TRBV27 to TRBJ2-1; no reliable D call. This CDR3 has 14 residues. The V and J ends lost 5 bases and 0 bases respectively, with 8 bases between them. Germline CDR1 and CDR2: MNHEY and SMNVEV (reference sequence).

This clone was recorded once. V usage is TRBV4-2 and J usage is TRBJ2-2; 14 positions match TRBD2. This CDR3 spans 20 amino acids. V dropped 2 bases and J dropped 1; count of bases not matched to a gene: 9. Germline values: CDR1 LGHNA, CDR2 YNFKEQ. The CDR3 here is CASSQSKGTSGGRNTGELFF. The CDR3 DNA is TGTGCCAGCAGCCAAAGCAAAGGGACTAGCGGGGGCCGGAACACCGGGGAGCTGTTTTTT.

The chain links TRBV4-2 to TRBJ2-3; 7 bases fit TRBD2. Per the germline V gene, CDR1 is LGHNA and CDR2 is YNFKEQ. This CDR3 region has 15 residues. V trimming: 3 bases; J trimming: 3 bases; junction bases outside the gene matches: 6. This CDR3 reads CASSQSGISTDTQYF. Written as DNA, the CDR3 is TGTGCCAGCAGCCAGAGCGGGATTTCGACAGATACGCAGTATTTT.

The rearrangement uses TRBV9 and TRBJ1-2; no clear D gene. Trimming took off 1 base at V and 5 bases at J, with 12 bases between the two ends. In germline, CDR1 is SGDLS, CDR2 YYNGEE. The CDR3 runs to 14 residues. Here the CDR3 DNA reads TGTGCCAGCAGCGTAAGCCACCTAGGATATGGCTACACCTTC. Translating it yields CASSVSHLGYGYTF.

The chain couples TRBV9 to TRBJ2-1, with TRBD1 identical over 7 bases. Trimming removed 0 bases from V and 2 bases from J; junction bases left unmatched: 2. The length of the CDR3 is 15 residues. Germline lookup yields CDR1 SGDLS and CDR2 YYNGEE. The CDR3 is CASSVEGATYNEQFF. The CDR3 DNA is TGTGCCAGCAGCGTAGAGGGGGCCACCTACAATGAGCAGTTCTTC.

The J gene is TRBJ1-2, the V gene TRBV29-1; tentatively, D is TRBD1 (5 bases). The V gene's germline CDR1 is SQVTM and CDR2 ANQGSEA. The CDR3 covers 13 residues. V was trimmed by 1 base and J by 7 bases, leaving 13 bases between them. The CDR3: CSVEVGQGGGYTF. The CDR3 bases are TGCAGCGTTGAAGTGGGCCAGGGAGGTGGCTACACCTTC.

This clone has a handful of counts. This chain links TRBV13 with TRBJ1-1, with D tentatively TRBD1 (5 bases). The CDR3 has 14 amino acids. The ends were cut back, 3 bases at V and 0 bases at J, with 8 bases in the middle. Germline CDR1 and CDR2: PRHDT and FYEKMQ (reference sequence). The CDR3 loop is CASSFKGMNTEAFF. The CDR3 nucleotides are TGTGCCAGCAGCTTCAAGGGGATGAACACTGAAGCTTTCTTT.

This clone was detected only a few times. This chain links TRBV2 with TRBJ1-4; 8 bases are a match to TRBD1. The CDR3 has 15 amino acids. Losses at the gene ends were 4 bases for V and 8 bases for J; bases not matched to a gene: 9. The germline CDR1 and CDR2 sequences are SNHLY and FYNNEI. The CDR3 here is CASSGSRGRSEKLFF. CDR3 nucleotides: TGTGCCAGCAGTGGATCCAGGGGGCGCTCCGAAAAACTGTTTTTT.

V usage is TRBV6-2 or TRBV6-3 and J usage is TRBJ1-1; 11 bases are shared with TRBD1. J gave up 5 bases and V 5 bases, and 7 bases lay outside the gene matches. This CDR3 has 15 amino acids. Germline V gives CDR1 MNHEY, CDR2 SVGEGT. CDR3 residues: CASSSGQGARTEAFF. The CDR3, as DNA: TGTGCCAGCAGTAGCGGACAGGGGGCGAGGACTGAAGCTTTCTTT.